This entry lists 10 T cell receptor beta chains sequenced from one sample in a study of post-analysis software for immune sequencing data (dated by TCRdb to between 2015 and 2016). Overall study results and their limits: Significantly higher frequencies in patients than in controls were found for five or six TRBV segments, including TRBV5-6, TRBV5-1 and TRBV20-1.

Which antigens these TCRs recognize remains unknown. The library was prepared using PCR. The reads were generated on an Illumina HiSeq 2500. To reduce PCR and sequencing biases, unique molecular identifiers were built into the TCR beta cDNA libraries. Starting from the raw public reads, TCRdb applied fastp trimming at Q25, assembled clones with MiXCR and retained in-frame beta chains. Identical CDR3 proteins give one entry, which carries the most common genes and DNA. For this sample there are fewer than 550,000 distinct CDR3 sequences; approximately 31% appear just once. 4.5% to 7.5% of the sample lies in the top ten. Material: blood. Receptors were obtained from a girl aged 2-17 years with multiple sclerosis.

The chain joins TRBV20-1 to TRBJ1-1, with D maybe TRBD1 (5 bases). Looked up from germline, CDR1 is DFQATT and CDR2 is SNEGSKA (reference sequence). The CDR3 has 16 amino acids. V was pared by 6 bases and J by 4 bases, with 24 bases between. CDR3 coding DNA: TGCAGTGCGAGGGACGCCGGAAAGATCGGCAGCACTGAAGCTTTCTTT. Its translation is CSARDAGKIGSTEAFF.

The J gene is TRBJ1-2, the V gene TRBV6-5; no definite D call. The V and J ends lost 2 bases and 5 bases respectively, with 9 bases between them. The CDR3 runs to 13 residues. Germline-derived CDR1 and CDR2 are MNHEY and SVGAGI. The CDR3, as DNA: TGTGCCAGCAGTTACGAAGCACAGTATGGCTACACCTTC. Its protein product is CASSYEAQYGYTF.

This rearrangement joins TRBV20-1 to TRBJ2-3; 8 bases line up with TRBD2. Germline lookup yields CDR1 DFQATT and CDR2 SNEGSKA (reference sequence). The CDR3 sequence is 16 residues long. With 3 bases clipped from V and 0 bases from J, the junction kept 8 bases outside the gene matches. CDR3 in DNA: TGCAGTGCTAGGGCCAGCGGGGGCCATAGCACAGATACGCAGTATTTT. Its protein product is CSARASGGHSTDTQYF.

The chain employs TRBV27 and TRBJ2-6; 11 bases agree with TRBD2. Per the germline V gene, CDR1 is MNHEY and CDR2 is SMNVEV (reference sequence). V lost 2 bases to trimming and J lost 0 bases; unmatched junction nucleotides: 12. The CDR3 is 21 residues long. The CDR3 loop reads CASSLNPLLAGGLSGANVLTF. The DNA for the CDR3 is TGTGCCAGCAGTTTAAACCCTTTGCTAGCGGGGGGACTCTCTGGGGCCAACGTCCTGACTTTC.

Of note for this clonotype: The junction and the germline gene differ at one end; a read error may be behind it. The chain employs TRBV5-4 and TRBJ2-3; perhaps TRBD2 as D (5 bases). Per germline, CDR1 SGHNT and CDR2 YYREEE (reference sequence). The CDR3 is 15 residues long. The CDR3 is CTSSLDPSGADTQYF. The CDR3 DNA is TGTACCAGCAGCTTGGATCCGTCCGGGGCAGATACGCAGTATTTT.

This clonotype was detected a few times. V is TRBV9 and J is TRBJ2-1, with D possibly matching TRBD1 (6 bases). Germline CDR1 SGDLS, CDR2 YYNGEE. The ends were cut back, 6 bases at V and 3 bases at J, with 19 bases in the middle. The CDR3 sequence is 16 residues long. In DNA form, the CDR3 reads TGTGCCAGCACCTTAGGGGAAGGGGGTAACTACAATGAGCAGTTCTTC. Translation gives CASTLGEGGNYNEQFF.

This chain joins TRBV6-5 and TRBJ1-2; tentatively, D is TRBD1 (5 bases). Germline V gives CDR1 MNHEY, CDR2 SVGAGI. This CDR3 has 14 residues. The V end lost 2 bases, the J end lost 3 bases, and 10 bases lay between the germline ends. The CDR3 DNA reads TGTGCCAGCAGTTACGCGACAGTGGACTATGGCTACACCTTC. Translated, it gives CASSYATVDYGYTF.

This clonotype has only a few counts. The chain joins TRBV6-1 to TRBJ2-7; D is unclear. The CDR3 loop spans 12 amino acids. V was pared by 5 bases and J by 5 bases, with 10 bases between. CDR1 is MNHNS and CDR2 is SASEGT in the germline V gene. This chain's CDR3 is CASSKSVNEQYF. DNA for the CDR3: TGTGCCAGCAGTAAATCAGTTAACGAGCAGTACTTC.

The CDR3 is CASSRDRANTEAFF. CDR3 nucleotides: TGTGCCAGCAGCCGGGACAGGGCGAACACTGAAGCTTTCTTT. The chain has TRBV7-9 and TRBJ1-1; 9 nucleotides align to TRBD1. J gave up 1 base and V 5 bases, and 2 bases lay outside the gene matches. The CDR3 runs to 14 residues. The germline CDR1 and CDR2 sequences are SEHNR and FQNEAQ (reference sequence).

The chain links TRBV20-1 to TRBJ1-2; perhaps TRBD1 as D (5 bases). The germline CDR1 and CDR2 sequences are DFQATT and SNEGSKA (reference sequence). V was shortened by 3 bases and J by 8 bases, with 16 bases between the two germline ends. CDR3 length: 13 amino acids. CDR3: CSASRSRGEGYTF. CDR3 sequence (DNA): TGCAGTGCTAGCAGGTCGAGGGGAGAAGGCTACACCTTC.